Sequencing of this TCR beta chain was carried out in a study of blood T cell repertoires in COVID-19. Measured with immunoSEQ multiplex PCR; TCRdb has only the in-frame clones, and not every one. The sample has approximately 320,000 clones, 85% to 90% seen once. V shed 4 bases and J shed 5 bases, with 18 bases lying between them. Germline assignment: CDR1 SGHDT and CDR2 YYEEEE. There are 15 residues in the CDR3. The sequencing sample was made of peripheral blood. The clonotype originates from a woman in her 30s with COVID-19, enrolled during active disease. The chain joins TRBV5-6 to TRBJ1-2; D remains unclear. CDR3 sequence reads: CASSQRETPNYGYTF. The CDR3 nucleotides read TGTGCCAGCAGCCAAAGAGAGACACCGAATTATGGCTACACCTTC.